The rows below give T cell receptor beta chains drawn from one sample of a study of follicular helper T cells after annual influenza vaccination. Profiled with immunoSEQ multiplex PCR; TCRdb holds only in-frame clones, not every one. The table shows about 5,200 clones, with approximately 89% occurring only once. Sequenced here: CXCR5+ CD38- circulating T follicular helper cells from blood, sampled 7 days after influenza vaccination. These receptors were collected from an adult who received the influenza vaccine. CDR3s include the opening cysteine and the closing phenylalanine or tryptophan. Each record gives: J gene, V gene, D gene, clone size, CDR3 DNA, CDR3 protein. D genes are given only for firm matches. The size of a clone is reported for some rows only, either as once, few or many, or as a class for expanded clones.

TRBJ1-1,TRBV19,TRBD1,-,TGTGCCAGTAGTATAAGGGACAGGGGGGAAGCTTTCTTT,CASSIRDRGEAFF
TRBJ1-3,TRBV7-8,-,-,TGTGCCAGCAGCTCCGGACTGAGAGGGTTTGGAAACACCATATATTTT,CASSSGLRGFGNTIYF
TRBJ1-3,TRBV15,-,-,TGTGCCACCAGCAGAGATAGGGGCTCTGGAAACACCATATATTTT,CATSRDRGSGNTIYF
TRBJ2-7,TRBV5-1,TRBD2,-,TGCGCCAGCAGCTTGGGGGCAGCAAAGGGAGGGTACGAGCAGTACTTC,CASSLGAAKGGYEQYF
TRBJ2-5,TRBV7-2,-,-,TGTGCCAGCAGCTTATGGGCCGGGGGTAGAGAGACCCAGTACTTC,CASSLWAGGRETQYF
TRBJ2-3,TRBV19,-,few,TGTGCCAGTAGTACCCCCGCGGGGACGCGGGATACGCAGTATTTT,CASSTPAGTRDTQYF
TRBJ1-6,TRBV9,-,-,TGTGCCAGCAGCGTGCTGGGTCAGGGGAATTCACCCCTCCACTTT,CASSVLGQGNSPLHF
TRBJ2-1,TRBV11-2,TRBD2,-,TGTGCCAGCAGCTCCGGACTAGCGGGAGTCCGGTTCTTC,CASSSGLAGVRFF
TRBJ2-3,TRBV28,TRBD2,-,TGTGCCAGCAGTCCGGGGACTAGCGGGAGTTTGGCAGATACGCAGTATTTT,CASSPGTSGSLADTQYF
TRBJ2-7,TRBV11-2,-,-,TGTGCCAGCAGCTTAGGGCTATCGGGGGAGCAGTACTTC,CASSLGLSGEQYF
TRBJ2-1,TRBV14,-,once,TGTGCCAGCAGCCAACTCTCCTACAATGAGCAGTTCTTC,CASSQLSYNEQFF
TRBJ2-7,TRBV30,TRBD1,-,TGTGCCTGGGTTACTGCATACAGGGGGCGAAACTACGAGCAGTACTTC,CAWVTAYRGRNYEQYF
TRBJ2-5,TRBV30,-,-,TGTGCCTGGAGTGTACCCCCGAGGGAAGAGACCCAGTACTTC,CAWSVPPREETQYF
TRBJ1-4,TRBV6-5,TRBD1,-,TGTGCCAGCAGCCCAGGACAGGCGGTAAATGAAAAACTGTTTTTT,CASSPGQAVNEKLFF
TRBJ2-2,TRBV4-1,TRBD2,-,TGCGCCAGCAGCCCCCTCACTAGCGGGAGCGATACCGGGGAGCTGTTTTTT,CASSPLTSGSDTGELFF
TRBJ2-3,TRBV4-1,TRBD1,-,TGCGCCAGCAGCCGAATCGGACAGGGGGCCACAGATACGCAGTATTTT,CASSRIGQGATDTQYF